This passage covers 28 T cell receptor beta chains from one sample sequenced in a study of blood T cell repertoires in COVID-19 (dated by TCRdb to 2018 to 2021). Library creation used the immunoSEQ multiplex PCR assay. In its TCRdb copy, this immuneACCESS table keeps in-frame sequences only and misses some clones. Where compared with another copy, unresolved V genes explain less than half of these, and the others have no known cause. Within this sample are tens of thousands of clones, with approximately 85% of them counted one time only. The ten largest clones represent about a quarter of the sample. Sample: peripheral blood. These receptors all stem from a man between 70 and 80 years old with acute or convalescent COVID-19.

The CDR3 bases are TGTGCCAGCAGCTTAGGGAACAGGGGGGCTGGAAACACCATATATTTT. Encoded protein: CASSLGNRGAGNTIYF. This chain links TRBV7-8 with TRBJ1-3; 8 bases agree with TRBD1. V lost 1 base to trimming and J lost 2 bases; unmatched junction nucleotides: 4. Germline lookup yields CDR1 SGHVS and CDR2 FQNEAQ. The CDR3 has 16 amino acids.

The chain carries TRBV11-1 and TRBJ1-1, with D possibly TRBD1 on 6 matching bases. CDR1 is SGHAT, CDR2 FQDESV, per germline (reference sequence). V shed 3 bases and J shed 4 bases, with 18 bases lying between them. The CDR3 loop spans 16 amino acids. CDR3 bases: TGTGCCAGCAGCTTGGGAATGACAGGACAGAGCACTGAAGCTTTCTTT. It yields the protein CASSLGMTGQSTEAFF.

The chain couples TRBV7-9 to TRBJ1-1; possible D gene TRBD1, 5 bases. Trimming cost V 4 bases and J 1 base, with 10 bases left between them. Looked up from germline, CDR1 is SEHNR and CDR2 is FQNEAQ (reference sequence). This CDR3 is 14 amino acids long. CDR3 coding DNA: TGTGCCAGCAGCTGGACAAGTAAGAACACTGAAGCTTTCTTT. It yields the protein CASSWTSKNTEAFF.

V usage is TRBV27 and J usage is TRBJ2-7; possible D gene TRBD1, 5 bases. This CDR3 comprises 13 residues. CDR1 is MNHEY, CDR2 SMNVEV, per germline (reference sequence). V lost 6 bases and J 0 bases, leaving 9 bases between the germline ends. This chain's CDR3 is CASRDTLSYEQYF. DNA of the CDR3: TGTGCCAGCAGGGACACCCTCTCCTACGAGCAGTACTTC.

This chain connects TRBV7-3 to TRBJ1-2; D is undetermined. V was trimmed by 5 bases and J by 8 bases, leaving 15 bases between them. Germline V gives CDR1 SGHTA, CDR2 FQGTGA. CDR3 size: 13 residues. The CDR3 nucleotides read TGTGCCAGCAGCGGACCCGCGGGGTTAGGCTACACCTTC. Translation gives CASSGPAGLGYTF.

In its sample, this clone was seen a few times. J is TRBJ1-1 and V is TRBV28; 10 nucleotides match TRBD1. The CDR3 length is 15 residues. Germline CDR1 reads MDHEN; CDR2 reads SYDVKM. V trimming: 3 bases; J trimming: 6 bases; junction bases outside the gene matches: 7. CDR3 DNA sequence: TGTGCCAGCAGTTTCGGGGACAGGGGAATATCTGAAGCTTTCTTT. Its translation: CASSFGDRGISEAFF.

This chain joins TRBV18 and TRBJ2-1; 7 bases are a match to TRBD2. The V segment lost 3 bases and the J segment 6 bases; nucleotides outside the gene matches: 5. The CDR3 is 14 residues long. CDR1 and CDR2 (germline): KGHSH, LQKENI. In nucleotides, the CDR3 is TGTGCCAGCTCACCCGCGGCGGGAGTCAATGAGCAGTTCTTC. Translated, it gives CASSPAAGVNEQFF.

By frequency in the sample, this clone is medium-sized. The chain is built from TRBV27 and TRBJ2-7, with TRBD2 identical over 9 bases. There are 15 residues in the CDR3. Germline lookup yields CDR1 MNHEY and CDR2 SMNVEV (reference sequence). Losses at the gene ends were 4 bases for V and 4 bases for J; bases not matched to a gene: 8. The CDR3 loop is CASSSRGGAEYEQYF. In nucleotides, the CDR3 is TGTGCCAGCAGTTCCCGCGGGGGGGCGGAGTACGAGCAGTACTTC.

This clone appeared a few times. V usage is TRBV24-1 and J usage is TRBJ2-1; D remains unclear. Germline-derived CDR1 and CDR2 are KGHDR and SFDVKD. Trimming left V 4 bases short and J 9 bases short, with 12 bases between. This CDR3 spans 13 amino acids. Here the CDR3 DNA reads TGTGCCACCAGTGACGGGTTCCTGGGTGAGCAGTTCTTC. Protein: CATSDGFLGEQFF.

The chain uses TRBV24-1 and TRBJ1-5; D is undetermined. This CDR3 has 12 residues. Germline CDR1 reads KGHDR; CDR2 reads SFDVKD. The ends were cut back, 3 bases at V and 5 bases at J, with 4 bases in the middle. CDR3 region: CATSDPDQPQHF. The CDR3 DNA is TGTGCCACCAGTGATCCGGATCAGCCCCAGCATTTT.

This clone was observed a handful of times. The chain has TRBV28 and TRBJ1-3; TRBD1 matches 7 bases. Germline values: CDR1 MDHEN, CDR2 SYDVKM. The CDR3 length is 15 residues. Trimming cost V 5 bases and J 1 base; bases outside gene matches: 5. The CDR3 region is CASSTPDRSGNTIYF. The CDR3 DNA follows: TGTGCCAGCAGTACCCCGGACAGGTCTGGAAACACCATATATTTT.

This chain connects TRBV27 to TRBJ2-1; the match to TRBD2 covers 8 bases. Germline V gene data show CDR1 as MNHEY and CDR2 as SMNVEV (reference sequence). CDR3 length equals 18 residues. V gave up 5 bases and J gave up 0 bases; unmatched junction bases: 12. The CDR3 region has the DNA TGTGCCAGCAGTAGGCCCTCGGCGGGGGGAAGCTCCTACAATGAGCAGTTCTTC. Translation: CASSRPSAGGSSYNEQFF.

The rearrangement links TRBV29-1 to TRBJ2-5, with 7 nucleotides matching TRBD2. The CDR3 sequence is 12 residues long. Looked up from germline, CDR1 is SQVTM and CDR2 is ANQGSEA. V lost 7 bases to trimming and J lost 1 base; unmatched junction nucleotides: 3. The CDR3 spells CSALAGQETQYF. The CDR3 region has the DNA TGCAGCGCTTTAGCGGGCCAAGAGACCCAGTACTTC.

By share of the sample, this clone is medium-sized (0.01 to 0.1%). In DNA form, the CDR3 reads TGTGCCAGCAGGAGGGAAAACACCGGGGAGCTGTTTTTT. This gives the protein CASRRENTGELFF. The V and J genes are TRBV13 and TRBJ2-2; a possible D gene is TRBD2 (5 bases). Trimming cost V 6 bases and J 2 bases, with 7 bases left between them. CDR1 PRHDT and CDR2 FYEKMQ come from the germline V gene (reference sequence). This CDR3 region has 13 residues.

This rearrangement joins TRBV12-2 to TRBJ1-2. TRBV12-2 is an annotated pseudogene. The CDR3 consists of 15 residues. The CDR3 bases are TGTGCAAGTCGCAAAAAATCCGGGACTCCTCATGGCTACACCTTC. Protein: CASRKKSGTPHGYTF.

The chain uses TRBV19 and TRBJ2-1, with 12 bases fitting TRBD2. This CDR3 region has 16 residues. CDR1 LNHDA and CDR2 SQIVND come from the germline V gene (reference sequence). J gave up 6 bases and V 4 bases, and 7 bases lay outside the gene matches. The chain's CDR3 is CASSTSGLAGGNEQFF. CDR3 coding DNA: TGTGCCAGTAGTACCTCGGGACTAGCGGGCGGCAATGAGCAGTTCTTC.

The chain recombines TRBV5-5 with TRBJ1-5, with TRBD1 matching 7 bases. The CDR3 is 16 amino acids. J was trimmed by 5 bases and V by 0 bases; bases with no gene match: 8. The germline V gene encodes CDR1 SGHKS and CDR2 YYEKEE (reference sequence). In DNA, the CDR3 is TGTGCCAGCAGCTTGGCCCAGACAGGGATTGATCAGCCCCAGCATTTT. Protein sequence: CASSLAQTGIDQPQHF.

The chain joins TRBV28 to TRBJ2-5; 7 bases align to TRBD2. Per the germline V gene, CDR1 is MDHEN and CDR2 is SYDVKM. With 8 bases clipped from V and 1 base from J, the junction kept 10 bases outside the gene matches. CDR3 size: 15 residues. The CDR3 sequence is CASLSQASGQETQYF. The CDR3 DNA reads TGTGCCAGCTTATCACAAGCTAGCGGCCAAGAGACCCAGTACTTC. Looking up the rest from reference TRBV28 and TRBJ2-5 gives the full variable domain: DVKVTQSSRYLVKRTGEKVFLECVQDMDHENMFWYRQDPGLGLRLIYFSYDVKMKEKGDIPEGYSVSREKKERFSLILESASTNQTSMYLCASLSQASGQETQYFGPGTRLLVL.

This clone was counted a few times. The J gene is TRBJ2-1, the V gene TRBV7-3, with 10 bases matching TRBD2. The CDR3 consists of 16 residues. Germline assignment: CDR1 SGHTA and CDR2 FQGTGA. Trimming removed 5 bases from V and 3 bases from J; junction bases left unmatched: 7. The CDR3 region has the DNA TGTGCCAGCAGCATGAGCGGGAGGGCCAACTACAATGAGCAGTTCTTC. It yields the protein CASSMSGRANYNEQFF.

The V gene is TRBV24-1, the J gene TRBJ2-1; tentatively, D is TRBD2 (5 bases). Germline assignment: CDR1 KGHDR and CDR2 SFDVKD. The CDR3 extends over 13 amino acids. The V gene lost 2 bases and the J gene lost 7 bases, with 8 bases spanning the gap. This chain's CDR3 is CATSDSGKNEQFF. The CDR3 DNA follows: TGTGCCACCAGTGATTCCGGGAAGAATGAGCAGTTCTTC.

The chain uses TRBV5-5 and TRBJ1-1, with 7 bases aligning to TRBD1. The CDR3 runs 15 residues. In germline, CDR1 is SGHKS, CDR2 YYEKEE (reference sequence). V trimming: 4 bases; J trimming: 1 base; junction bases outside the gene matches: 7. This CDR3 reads CASSLSGTANTEAFF. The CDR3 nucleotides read TGTGCCAGCAGCCTTTCCGGGACAGCGAACACTGAAGCTTTCTTT.

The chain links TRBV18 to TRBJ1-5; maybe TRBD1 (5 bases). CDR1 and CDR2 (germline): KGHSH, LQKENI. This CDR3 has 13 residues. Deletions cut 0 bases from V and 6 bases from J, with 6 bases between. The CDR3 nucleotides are TGTGCCAGCTCACCACCGGGGGGTCAGCCCCAGCATTTT. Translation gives CASSPPGGQPQHF.

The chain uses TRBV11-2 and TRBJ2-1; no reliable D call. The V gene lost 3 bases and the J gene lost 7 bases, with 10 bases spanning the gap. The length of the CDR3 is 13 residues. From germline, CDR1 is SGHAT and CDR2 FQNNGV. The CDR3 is CASSLSESNEQFF. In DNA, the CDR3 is TGTGCCAGCAGCTTGTCGGAGAGTAATGAGCAGTTCTTC.

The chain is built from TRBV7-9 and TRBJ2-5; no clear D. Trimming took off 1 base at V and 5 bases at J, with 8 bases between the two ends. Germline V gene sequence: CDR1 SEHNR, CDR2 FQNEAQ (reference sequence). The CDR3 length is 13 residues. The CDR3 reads CASSLGPRETQYF. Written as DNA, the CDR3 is TGTGCCAGCAGCTTAGGCCCGCGGGAGACCCAGTACTTC.

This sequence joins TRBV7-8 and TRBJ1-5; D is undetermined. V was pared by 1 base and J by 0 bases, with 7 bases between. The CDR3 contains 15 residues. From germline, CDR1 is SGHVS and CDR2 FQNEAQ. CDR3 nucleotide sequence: TGTGCCAGCAGCTTAGGAACTTATAGCAATCAGCCCCAGCATTTT. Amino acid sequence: CASSLGTYSNQPQHF.

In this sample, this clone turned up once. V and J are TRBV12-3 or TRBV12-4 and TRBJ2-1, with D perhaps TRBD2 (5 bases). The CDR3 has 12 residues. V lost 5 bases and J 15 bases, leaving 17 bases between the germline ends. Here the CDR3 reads CASSLLVGNLFF. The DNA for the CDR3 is TGTGCCAGCAGTCTTCTTGTCGGGAATCTGTTCTTC.

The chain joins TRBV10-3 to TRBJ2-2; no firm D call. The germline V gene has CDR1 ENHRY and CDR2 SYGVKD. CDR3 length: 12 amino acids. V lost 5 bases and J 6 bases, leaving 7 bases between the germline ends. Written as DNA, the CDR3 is TGTGCCATCAGTTCGAGTGCCGGGGAGCTGTTTTTT. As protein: CAISSSAGELFF.

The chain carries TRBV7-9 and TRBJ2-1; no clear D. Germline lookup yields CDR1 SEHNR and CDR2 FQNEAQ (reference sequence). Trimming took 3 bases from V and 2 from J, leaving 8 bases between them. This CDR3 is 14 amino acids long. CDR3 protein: CASSFSTPYNEQFF. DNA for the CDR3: TGTGCCAGCAGCTTTTCTACCCCCTACAATGAGCAGTTCTTC.